These 8 T cell receptor beta chains came from one sample sequenced in a study of spatial heterogeneity in lung cancer. Time point reported: blood at routine non-recurrence follow-up after resection. TCRdb reprocessed the 5' RACE reads with MiXCR, giving one entry per CDR3 protein. Found here are approximately 100,000 distinct CDR3 sequences, roughly a fifth of them singletons; the top ten hold 20% to 25%. The sample here was PBMCs, taken at follow-up. These receptors came from a male donor with early-stage non-small cell lung cancer.

The V call is TRBV6-2 or TRBV6-3, the J call TRBJ1-2, with TRBD1 as a possible D gene (6 bases). In germline, CDR1 is MNHEY, CDR2 SVGEGT. There are 15 residues in the CDR3. V was cut by 4 bases and J by 2 bases, with 14 bases left in between. The CDR3 loop is CASSSTGTANYGYTF. As DNA, the CDR3 is TGTGCCAGCAGTTCTACAGGGACCGCGAACTATGGCTACACCTTC.

The CDR3 DNA reads as TGCGCCAGCAGCCAAGGGGCCGGACTGTTTTTT. This gives the protein CASSQGAGLFF. J is TRBJ1-4 and V is TRBV4-1; unclear D gene. The CDR3 spans 11 residues. V was pared by 1 base and J by 13 bases, with 7 bases between. Germline CDR1 and CDR2: MGHRA and YSYEKL.

This clonotype appeared a few times. The rearrangement uses TRBV19 and TRBJ2-7; possibly TRBD1 for D (6 bases). CDR3 length: 13 amino acids. Germline CDR1 reads LNHDA; CDR2 reads SQIVND (reference sequence). Deletions cut 7 bases from V and 0 bases from J, with 10 bases between. The CDR3 sequence is CASNSDSSYEQYF. CDR3 sequence (DNA): TGTGCCAGTAACTCGGACAGCTCCTACGAGCAGTACTTC.

The rearrangement links TRBV10-1 to TRBJ2-3; D not certain. Per germline, CDR1 WNHNN and CDR2 SYGVQD (reference sequence). The CDR3 extends over 12 amino acids. Trimming left V 8 bases short and J 5 bases short, with 11 bases between. The CDR3 protein is CASASGGDTQYF. As DNA, the CDR3 is TGCGCCAGCGCATCGGGCGGAGATACGCAGTATTTT.

This clonotype was detected only a few times. The rearrangement joins TRBV18 to TRBJ1-5, with D possibly being TRBD1 (5 bases). Germline values: CDR1 KGHSH, CDR2 LQKENI. CDR3 size: 14 residues. Trimming pared 3 bases from V and 0 bases from J, leaving 6 bases between. CDR3 in amino acids: CASSPGGSNQPQHF. The CDR3 bases are TGTGCCAGCTCACCGGGGGGTAGCAATCAGCCCCAGCATTTT.

The table lists this clonotype with a few counts. The chain combines TRBV27 with TRBJ1-4, with D maybe TRBD1 (5 bases). The germline gives CDR1 MNHEY, CDR2 SMNVEV (reference sequence). V shed 8 bases and J shed 3 bases, with 13 bases lying between them. The CDR3 extends over 14 amino acids. CDR3 sequence reads: CASRLQGANEKLFF. In DNA, the CDR3 is TGTGCCAGCCGACTTCAGGGTGCTAATGAAAAACTGTTTTTT.

The rearrangement uses TRBV27 and TRBJ2-2; D ambiguous. This CDR3 spans 18 amino acids. Germline CDR1 reads MNHEY; CDR2 reads SMNVEV (reference sequence). V was shortened by 6 bases and J by 4 bases, with 24 bases between the two germline ends. For the CDR3, the DNA is TGTGCCAGCAGCATCAGGCCTAGTTGGGTTCCGAGCACCGGGGAGCTGTTTTTT. It codes for CASSIRPSWVPSTGELFF.

Written as DNA, the CDR3 is TGTGCCATCAGTGACGGGACACCGACAGATACGCAGTATTTT. Translated, it gives CAISDGTPTDTQYF. The chain has TRBV10-3 and TRBJ2-3; D is possibly TRBD1 (6 bases). This CDR3 spans 14 amino acids. CDR1 is ENHRY and CDR2 is SYGVKD in the germline V gene. Trimming pared 3 bases from V and 3 bases from J, leaving 10 bases between.